Here is one TCR beta chain with its context. What it binds is not known. Deletions cut 2 bases from V and 2 bases from J, with 12 bases between. This CDR3 is 15 amino acids long. Germline V lookup: CDR1 SGHRS, CDR2 YFSETQ. Amplified TCR beta CDR3 regions derived from RNA transcripts. The HTBI primer set drove a first-round RT-PCR of the TCR CDR3. MiXCR was run by TCRdb on the multiplex PCR reads, yielding one entry per CDR3 protein. This sample has 400,000 to 600,000 distinct CDR3 sequences, with 15% to 20% found just once. The entry originates in a study of T cells in Graves' hyperthyroidism and ophthalmopathy. Study results and caveats: Ophthalmopathy was model-predicted a median about 6 months pre-onset. Blood samples included most of the expanded thyroid clonotypes exceeding 0.001. Ophthalmopathy was told apart from stable hyperthyroidism by a 13 V-J model.

The specimen was blood. This receptor was taken from a woman aged 25-40 years with Graves' ophthalmopathy. The chain employs TRBV5-1 and TRBJ2-3; D remains ambiguous. For the CDR3, the DNA is TGCGCCAGCAGCTTCGGGCAGGCGACCACAGATACGCAGTATTTT. Its protein is CASSFGQATTDTQYF.